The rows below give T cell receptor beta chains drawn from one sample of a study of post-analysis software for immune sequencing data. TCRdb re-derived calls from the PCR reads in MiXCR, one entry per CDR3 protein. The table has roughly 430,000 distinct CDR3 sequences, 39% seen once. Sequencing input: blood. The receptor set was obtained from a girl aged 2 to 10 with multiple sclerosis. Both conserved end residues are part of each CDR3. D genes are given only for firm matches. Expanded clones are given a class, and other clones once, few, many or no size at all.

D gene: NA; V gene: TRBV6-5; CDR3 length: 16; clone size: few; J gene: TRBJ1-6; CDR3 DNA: TGTGCCAGCAGACCGGTTGGAACTTTAGATAATTCACCCCTCCACTTT; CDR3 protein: CASRPVGTLDNSPLHF
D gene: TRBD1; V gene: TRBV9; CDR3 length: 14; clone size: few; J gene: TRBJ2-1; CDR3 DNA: TGTGCCAGCAGCTCGGACAGGGGGTACAATGAGCAGTTCTTC; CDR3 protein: CASSSDRGYNEQFF
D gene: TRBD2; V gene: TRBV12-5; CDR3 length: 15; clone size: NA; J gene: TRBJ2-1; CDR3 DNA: TGTGCTAGTGGTTTCGCCCCGGGCGGGAGTAATGAGCAGTTCTTC; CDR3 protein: CASGFAPGGSNEQFF
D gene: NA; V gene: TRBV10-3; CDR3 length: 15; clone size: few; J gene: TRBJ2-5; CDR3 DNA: TGTGCCATCAGTGAGATCCGGGAGAGGGGAGAGACCCAGTACTTC; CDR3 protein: CAISEIRERGETQYF
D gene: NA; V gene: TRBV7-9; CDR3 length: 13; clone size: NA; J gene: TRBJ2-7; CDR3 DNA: TGTGCCAGCGTGCCTCAGCCCCCCTACGAGCAGTACTTC; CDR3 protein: CASVPQPPYEQYF
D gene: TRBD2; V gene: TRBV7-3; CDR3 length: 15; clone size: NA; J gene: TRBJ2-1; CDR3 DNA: TGTGCCAGCAGCTTAACACTAGCGGGAGGGCAGGGGCAGTTCTTC; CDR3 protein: CASSLTLAGGQGQFF
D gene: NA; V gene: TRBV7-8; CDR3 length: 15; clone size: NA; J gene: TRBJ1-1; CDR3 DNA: TGTGCCAGCAGCTTAGCGCGCAAGGGCGGGGCTGAAGCTTTCTTT; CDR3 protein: CASSLARKGGAEAFF
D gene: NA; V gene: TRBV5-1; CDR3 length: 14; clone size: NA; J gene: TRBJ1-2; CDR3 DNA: TGCGCCAGCAGCTTGGTTGGGGGCGTCTTTGGCTACACCTTC; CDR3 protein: CASSLVGGVFGYTF
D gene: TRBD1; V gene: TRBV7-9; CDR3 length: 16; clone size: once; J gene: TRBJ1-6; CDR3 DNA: TGTGCCAGCAGTTTTACAGGGGGCGCCGGTAATTCACCCCTCCACTTT; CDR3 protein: CASSFTGGAGNSPLHF
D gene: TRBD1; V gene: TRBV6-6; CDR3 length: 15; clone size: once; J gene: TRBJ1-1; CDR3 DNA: TGTGTCAGCAGCCCCTATGGACAGGGCAACCCTGAAGCTTTCTTT; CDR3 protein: CVSSPYGQGNPEAFF
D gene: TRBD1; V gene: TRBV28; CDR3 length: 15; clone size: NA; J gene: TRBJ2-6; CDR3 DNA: TGTGCCAGCAGTGAAGGGGGCGGTGGGGCCAACGTCCTGACTTTC; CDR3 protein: CASSEGGGGANVLTF
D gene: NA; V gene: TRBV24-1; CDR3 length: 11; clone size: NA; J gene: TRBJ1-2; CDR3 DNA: TGTGCCACCAGTTCAGTCTATGGCTACACCTTC; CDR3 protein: CATSSVYGYTF
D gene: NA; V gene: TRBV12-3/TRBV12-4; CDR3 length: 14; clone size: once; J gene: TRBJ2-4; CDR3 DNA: TGTGCCAGCAGAGAGGGGGGCAGCAAAAACATTCAGTACTTC; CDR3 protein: CASREGGSKNIQYF
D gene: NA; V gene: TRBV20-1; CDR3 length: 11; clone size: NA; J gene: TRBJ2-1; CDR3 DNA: TGCAGTGCTAGAGATTCAAATGAGCAGTTCTTC; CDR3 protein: CSARDSNEQFF
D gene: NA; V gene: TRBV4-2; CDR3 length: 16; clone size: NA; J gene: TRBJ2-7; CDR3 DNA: TGTGCCAGCAGCCAAGACATATTAGCAAATGCGGACGAGCAGTACTTC; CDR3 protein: CASSQDILANADEQYF
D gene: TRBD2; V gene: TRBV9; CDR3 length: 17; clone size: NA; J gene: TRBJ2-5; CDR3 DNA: TGTGCCAGCAGCGTAGCTCCCGGTAGCGGGTCAAGAGAGACCCAGTACTTC; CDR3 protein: CASSVAPGSGSRETQYF
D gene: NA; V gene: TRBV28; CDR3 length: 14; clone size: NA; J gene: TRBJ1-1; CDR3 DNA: TGTGCCAGCAGAGAGCAGGGTAGGAACACTGAAGCTTTCTTT; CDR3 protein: CASREQGRNTEAFF
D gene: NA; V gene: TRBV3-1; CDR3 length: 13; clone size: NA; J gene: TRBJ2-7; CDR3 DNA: TGTGCCAGCAGCGGACGTGAGGGCTACGAGCAGTACTTC; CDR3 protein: CASSGREGYEQYF
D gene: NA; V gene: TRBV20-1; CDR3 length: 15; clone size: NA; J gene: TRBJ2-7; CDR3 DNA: TGCAGCGTCCAGCGGAAAGCGGTATCAGCCTACGAGCAGTACTTC; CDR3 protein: CSVQRKAVSAYEQYF
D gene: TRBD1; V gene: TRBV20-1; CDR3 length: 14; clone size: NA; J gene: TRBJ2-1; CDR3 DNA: TGCAGTGCTAGGCCGACAGGGGGAATTTACGAGCAGTTCTTC; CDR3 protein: CSARPTGGIYEQFF
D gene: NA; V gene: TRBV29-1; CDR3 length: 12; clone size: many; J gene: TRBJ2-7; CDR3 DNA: TGCAGCGTTGTCACCGGATCCTACGAGCAGTACTTC; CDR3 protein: CSVVTGSYEQYF
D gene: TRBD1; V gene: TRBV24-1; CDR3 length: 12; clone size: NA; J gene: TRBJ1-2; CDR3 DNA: TGTGCCACCAGCCCGACAGGGTATGGCTACACCTTC; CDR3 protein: CATSPTGYGYTF
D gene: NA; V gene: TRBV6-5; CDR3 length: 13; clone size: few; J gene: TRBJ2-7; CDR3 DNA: TGTGCCAGCAGTCGACAGAGCTCCTACGAGCAGTACTTC; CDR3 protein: CASSRQSSYEQYF
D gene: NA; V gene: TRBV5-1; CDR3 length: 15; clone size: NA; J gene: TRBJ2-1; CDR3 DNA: TGCGCCAGCAGCTTCTCACAGCCGGGGTACAATGAGCAGTTCTTC; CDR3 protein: CASSFSQPGYNEQFF
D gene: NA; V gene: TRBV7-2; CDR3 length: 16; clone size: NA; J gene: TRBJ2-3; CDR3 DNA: TGTGCCAGCAGCTTAGGAGTTAGGGGCGTAGGAGATACGCAGTATTTT; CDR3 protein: CASSLGVRGVGDTQYF
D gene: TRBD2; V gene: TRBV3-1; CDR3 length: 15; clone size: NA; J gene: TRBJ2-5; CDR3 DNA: TGTGCCAGCATGCTTAGCGGGGGGACTGGAGAGACCCAGTACTTC; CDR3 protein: CASMLSGGTGETQYF
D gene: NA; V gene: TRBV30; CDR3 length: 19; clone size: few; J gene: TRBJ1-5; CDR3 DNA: TGTGCCTGGAGTGTAAGTCCCCACGGGGGGGCTTTTGGCAATCAGCCCCAGCATTTT; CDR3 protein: CAWSVSPHGGAFGNQPQHF
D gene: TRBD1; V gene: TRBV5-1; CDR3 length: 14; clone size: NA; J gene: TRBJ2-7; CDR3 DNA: TGCGCCAGCAGCCCGGGACAGGGATGTTCCGAGCAGTACTTC; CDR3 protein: CASSPGQGCSEQYF
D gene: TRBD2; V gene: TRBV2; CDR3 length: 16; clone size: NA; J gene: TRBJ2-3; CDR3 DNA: TGTGCCACCCTCGTCGGACTAGCGGGAAGCACAGATACGCAGTATTTT; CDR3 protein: CATLVGLAGSTDTQYF
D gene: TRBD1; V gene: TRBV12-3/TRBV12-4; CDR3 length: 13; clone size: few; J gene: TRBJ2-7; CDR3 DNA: TGTGCCACCAGGGGGACGGTGAGTGGCGAGCAGTACTTC; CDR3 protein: CATRGTVSGEQYF
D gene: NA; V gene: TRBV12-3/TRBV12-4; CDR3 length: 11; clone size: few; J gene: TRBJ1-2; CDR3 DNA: TGTGCCAGCAGGCAGGGCAATGGCTACACCTTC; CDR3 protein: CASRQGNGYTF
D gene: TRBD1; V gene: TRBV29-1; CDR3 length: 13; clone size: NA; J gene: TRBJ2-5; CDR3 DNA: TGCAGCGTCGACGGACAGGGTGGGGAGACCCAGTACTTC; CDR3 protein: CSVDGQGGETQYF
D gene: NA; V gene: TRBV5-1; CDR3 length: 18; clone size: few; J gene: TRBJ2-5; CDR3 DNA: TGCGCCAGCAGCTTGGTTGGCTTACGAGAGGGATACCAAGAGACCCAGTACTTC; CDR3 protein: CASSLVGLREGYQETQYF
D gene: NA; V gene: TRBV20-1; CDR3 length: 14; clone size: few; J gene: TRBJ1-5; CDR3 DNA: TGCAGTGCTAGAGATCAAGTACCGAATCAGCCCCAGCATTTT; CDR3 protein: CSARDQVPNQPQHF
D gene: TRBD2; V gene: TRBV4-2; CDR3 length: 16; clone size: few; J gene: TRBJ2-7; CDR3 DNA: TGTGCCAGCAGCCAAGATGCCAGCGGGGGGGCCTACGAGCAGTACTTC; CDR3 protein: CASSQDASGGAYEQYF
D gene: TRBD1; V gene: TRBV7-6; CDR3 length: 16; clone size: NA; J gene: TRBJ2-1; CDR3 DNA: TGTGCCAGCAGCTTAGGTGGGACAGGGCTTTACAATGAGCAGTTCTTC; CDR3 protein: CASSLGGTGLYNEQFF
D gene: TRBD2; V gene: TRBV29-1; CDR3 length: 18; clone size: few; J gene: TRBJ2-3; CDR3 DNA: TGCAGCGTGACGGGACACAGGACTAGCGGGACTAGCACAGATACGCAGTATTTT; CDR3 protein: CSVTGHRTSGTSTDTQYF
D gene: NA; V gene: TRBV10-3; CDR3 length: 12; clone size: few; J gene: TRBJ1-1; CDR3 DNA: TGTGCCACGACCGCAGCGAACACTGAAGCTTTCTTT; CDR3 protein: CATTAANTEAFF
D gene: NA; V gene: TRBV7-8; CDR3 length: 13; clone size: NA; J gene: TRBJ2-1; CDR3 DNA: TGTGCCAGCGGCCTACAGGGAGGGAATGAGCAGTTCTTC; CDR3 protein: CASGLQGGNEQFF
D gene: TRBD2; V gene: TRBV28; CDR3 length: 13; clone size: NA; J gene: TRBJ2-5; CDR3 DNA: TGTGCCAGCAGTTCCCTAGCGGGAAGGTTGGAGTACTTC; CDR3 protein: CASSSLAGRLEYF
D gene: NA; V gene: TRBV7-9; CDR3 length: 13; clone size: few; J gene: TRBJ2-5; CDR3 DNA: TGTGCCAGCAGCTCCCGTGGCCAAGAGACCCAGTACTTC; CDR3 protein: CASSSRGQETQYF